The sequence of this T cell receptor beta chain was determined in a study of identical twins (dated by TCRdb to 2016 to 2017). General notes on the study: To test whether fetal clonotypes persist, the study used deep sequencing on TCR alpha and beta repertoires from monozygotic twins, unrelated adults of various ages, and cord blood. Replicate twin experiments were performed at different times using different library preparation protocols to rule out contamination. Overall study outcomes, separate from this receptor: In monozygotic twins, recombination models systematically underestimated out-of-frame TCR alpha sharing, but the models matched the sharing seen between unrelated individuals. Out-of-frame TCR alpha sequences shared between twins showed an excess of low generation-probability sequences compared with coincidental sharing between unrelated individuals. Conclusions relied on cross-sectional statistical analysis, since the same donors could not be followed over many years. In beta out-of-frame sequences, excess twin sharing was weaker, because having fewer shared sequences lowered the signal-to-noise ratio. Abundant cord blood beta clonotypes carried fewer insertions; young adult naive repertoires showed a weaker similar trend, while memory repertoires showed none. Zero-insertion analyses could be partly confounded by invariant T cells such as MAIT and iNKT, although diverse VJ usage argued against such confounding for most clonotypes.

Every donor in the study was a healthy Caucasian. The twin cohort consisted of three pairs of female monozygotic twins, all aged about 18 to 29 years. Positive isolation kits from Invitrogen were used to isolate CD4+ and CD8+ T cell populations. Remarks on this clonotype: Its antigen is still unknown. No per-base quality is available; no much larger clone lies one base away.

CDR1 MNHEY and CDR2 SMNVEV were looked up in the germline V gene (reference sequence). The CDR3 covers 13 residues, taking in both the cysteine and the phenylalanine. Kept here is only the CDR3 DNA, which spans 39 bases and is read in frame from base 1. V loses 8 bases of germline sequence and J loses 2 bases, and the interval between the two ends is 13 bases. Library preparation was by 5' RACE. Reads for this sample came from an Illumina HiSeq 2000. A universal primer binding site was introduced by template switching, and a unique molecular identifier was present in the final cDNA, enabling accurate counting of TCR cDNA molecules. Specific primers in the conserved constant-segment region were used to synthesize first-strand cDNA for TCR alpha and beta chains. To control for contamination, every cDNA library was double barcoded, receiving both a SMART-Mk sample barcode and Illumina barcodes. Two successive PCR steps introduced TruSeq adapter sequences along with Illumina sample barcodes. Sequencing of the TCR alpha and beta cDNA libraries was done on the Illumina HiSeq platform using custom primers. From the authors' description of their analysis: Raw reads were processed with MiGEC to extract unique molecular identifiers, and MiXCR was used to determine CDR3 positions. Recombination models were inferred per individual with the repgenHMM and IGoR tools using an EM algorithm. The tcR package in R was used for shared clonotype analysis, with sharing normalized by the product of cloneset sizes. To study raw recombination without the effects of thymic and clonal selection, out-of-frame nonproductive sequences were analyzed. TCRdb trimmed the raw reads at Q25, called clones with MiXCR and kept productive beta chains. Rows are unified per CDR3 protein, each entry keeping the most common DNA and genes. The V and J calls follow TCRdb's processing rather than the paper's. The sample has 250,000 or so distinct CDR3 sequences on record, 7% to 8.5% of them singletons. The ten largest clones represent 5.4% of the sample.

The same sample was also used in a study of yellow fever vaccine responses in identical twins. As that second study puts it: The authors reported that the T cell response to vaccination in identical twins appeared partly convergent and partly personalized. In the study, vaccine-responding T cell clones were precisely tracked in identical twins.

Recombination joined TRBV27 with TRBJ2-7; TRBD2 might be the D gene, on 7 matching bases. The sequenced material came from CD8+ T cells sorted from blood. The source of this sequence is a woman in her late teens or twenties in good health. The nucleotides read TGTGCCAGCGGGGGGGGGCCGACCTACGAGCAGTACTTC. Its coded protein is CASGGGPTYEQYF.